The next 14 T cell receptor beta chains were all read from a single sample in a study of blood T cell repertoires in COVID-19. TCRdb keeps only in-frame clones here, not all; method: immunoSEQ multiplex PCR. The table records around 250,000 clones, roughly 90% of them present only once. What was sequenced was peripheral blood. The source of these receptors is a woman aged 35 to 49 who had recovered from COVID-19.

The CDR3 bases are TGTGCCAGCAGCTTAACCCTCACCCGACTAGCAGAAGATAACACCGGGGAGCTGTTTTTT. Translating gives CASSLTLTRLAEDNTGELFF. This chain joins TRBV7-6 and TRBJ2-2; 7 positions match TRBD2. V gave up 2 bases and J gave up 2 bases; unmatched junction bases: 17. The CDR3 sequence is 20 residues long. Germline values: CDR1 SGHVS, CDR2 FNYEAQ.

DNA of the CDR3: TGTGCCAGCAGCATCCTCTGGACTAGCGACGAGACCCAGTACTTC. Translation gives CASSILWTSDETQYF. The chain has TRBV11-3 and TRBJ2-5, with 9 bases matching TRBD2. The CDR3 covers 15 residues. Germline CDR1 SGHNT, CDR2 YENEEA. With V trimmed by 5 bases and J by 5 bases, 9 bases remained unmatched.

This CDR3 is CATRGAGGYTF. CDR3 nucleotides: TGTGCCACCCGGGGGGCTGGTGGCTACACCTTC. The rearrangement links TRBV27 to TRBJ1-2; tentatively, D is TRBD1 (6 bases). The CDR3 totals 11 residues. Trimming pared 10 bases from V and 7 bases from J, leaving 13 bases between. CDR1 is MNHEY and CDR2 is SMNVEV in the germline V gene (reference sequence).

The V and J genes are TRBV11-3 and TRBJ1-4; 10 nucleotides align to TRBD1. The CDR3 has 13 amino acids. Trimming took 5 bases from V and 10 from J; bases not matched to a gene: 4. Germline V CDR1 and CDR2: SGHNT, YENEEA. DNA for the CDR3: TGTGCCAGCAGCCAACGACAGGGGGCAAAACTGTTTTTT. Its protein is CASSQRQGAKLFF.

The CDR3 DNA sequence: TGTGCCAGCAGCTTAGGGCAGGGGGCGTTCGGGGAGCTGTTTTTT. Translation gives CASSLGQGAFGELFF. This rearrangement joins TRBV11-2 to TRBJ2-2; 8 bases line up with TRBD1. The trim removed 1 base at V and 7 bases at J, leaving 5 bases unmatched. The CDR3 loop spans 15 amino acids. The germline V gene has CDR1 SGHAT and CDR2 FQNNGV.

This chain links TRBV27 with TRBJ1-1; D might be TRBD1 (6 bases). Deletions cut 8 bases from V and 5 bases from J, with 21 bases between. Germline V gene sequence: CDR1 MNHEY, CDR2 SMNVEV (reference sequence). The length of the CDR3 is 15 residues. The CDR3 protein is CASDSYGGGGTEAFF. DNA for the CDR3: TGTGCCAGCGACTCTTATGGGGGCGGGGGGACTGAAGCTTTCTTT.

This clone was seen only once. The genes are TRBV11-2 and TRBJ2-2; D might be TRBD1 (5 bases). V gave up 5 bases and J gave up 4 bases, with 11 bases separating them. In germline, CDR1 is SGHAT, CDR2 FQNNGV. The CDR3 runs to 14 residues. The CDR3 DNA reads TGTGCCAGCAGCCCCTTGGGGCCCACCGGGGAGCTGTTTTTT. This encodes CASSPLGPTGELFF.

This sequence joins TRBV15 and TRBJ1-1; D remains ambiguous. The CDR3 has 13 amino acids. Trimming cost V 5 bases and J 1 base, with 8 bases left between them. Germline V gene sequence: CDR1 LNHNV, CDR2 YYDKDF (reference sequence). For the CDR3, the DNA is TGTGCCACCAGCGAAACAAGGAACACTGAAGCTTTCTTT. As protein: CATSETRNTEAFF.

The chain couples TRBV7-8 to TRBJ1-2; 9 nucleotides match TRBD1. V lost 3 bases and J lost 8; bases outside the gene matches: 10. This CDR3 spans 15 amino acids. Germline values: CDR1 SGHVS, CDR2 FQNEAQ. Here the CDR3 reads CASSFPGTGREGYTF. The CDR3 region has the DNA TGTGCCAGCAGCTTCCCAGGGACAGGGAGGGAAGGCTACACCTTC.

This chain links TRBV28 with TRBJ1-6; TRBD1 is a possible D gene (5 bases). The CDR3 length is 15 residues. The V end was cut by 1 base, the J end by 8 bases, with 12 bases between. Per the germline V gene, CDR1 is MDHEN and CDR2 is SYDVKM. The CDR3 loop is CASSLSAGGDSPLHF. CDR3 in DNA: TGTGCCAGCAGTTTATCCGCGGGGGGGGATTCACCCCTCCACTTT.

The chain joins TRBV7-9 to TRBJ2-1; 7 bases are shared with TRBD2. This CDR3 has 14 residues. Trimming at V came to 8 bases and at J to 2 bases, leaving 6 bases not matched to a gene. The germline V gene encodes CDR1 SEHNR and CDR2 FQNEAQ (reference sequence). The CDR3 here is CASVAGAPYNEQFF. Written as DNA, the CDR3 is TGTGCCAGCGTGGCGGGAGCTCCCTACAATGAGCAGTTCTTC.

The chain links TRBV5-1 to TRBJ2-5; 13 bases map to TRBD2. This CDR3 spans 16 amino acids. Unmatched junction bases numbered 7, after V lost 4 bases and J lost 4 bases. The germline V gene encodes CDR1 SGHRS and CDR2 YFSETQ. The CDR3 DNA follows: TGCGCCAGCAGCCCGAGGACTAGCGGGAGCGGAGAGACCCAGTACTTC. It is translated as CASSPRTSGSGETQYF.

The J gene is TRBJ2-1, the V gene TRBV14; TRBD2 aligns across 8 bases. V dropped 1 base and J dropped 15; count of bases not matched to a gene: 11. From germline, CDR1 is SGHDN and CDR2 FVKESK. The CDR3 extends over 14 amino acids. CDR3: CASSQVGVGRAVFF. The CDR3 DNA is TGTGCCAGCAGCCAAGTTGGAGTCGGGAGGGCCGTGTTCTTC.

The chain carries TRBV7-2 and TRBJ2-7; 7 bases fit TRBD1. V dropped 2 bases and J dropped 9; count of bases not matched to a gene: 10. Per the germline V gene, CDR1 is SGHTA and CDR2 is FQGNSA. CDR3 length equals 14 residues. The CDR3 sequence: CASSLSMTGFGQYF. The CDR3 bases are TGTGCCAGCAGCTTAAGTATGACAGGGTTCGGGCAGTACTTC.